The 31 T cell receptor beta chains given below trace back to one sample, sequenced in a study of cytomegalovirus exposure and HLA in healthy donors. Primers for the PCR totalled 60 Vbeta and 13 Jbeta. Assay: immunoSEQ multiplex PCR; the TCRdb copy retains only in-frame clones and omits some. The table includes some 140,000 clones, about four fifths detected once. The specimen was PBMCs. The receptors come from a man between 25 and 39 years old in good health.

As concerns this clone: At one of its ends the junction is not consistent with the germline gene, which may arise from a read error. V and J are TRBV7-9 and TRBJ2-7; TRBD2 aligns across 7 bases. This CDR3 comprises 14 residues. Per germline, CDR1 SEHNR and CDR2 FQNEAQ (reference sequence). In DNA, the CDR3 is TGTTCCAGCAGCTTAGGGCTAGCGGTAGACGAGCAGTACTTC. Translating it yields CSSSLGLAVDEQYF.

CDR3 region: CASSPETAPEAFF. Here the CDR3 DNA reads TGTGCCAGCTCACCCGAGACAGCCCCTGAAGCTTTCTTT. The chain recombines TRBV18 with TRBJ1-1; D possibly corresponds to TRBD1 (5 bases). Deletions cut 3 bases from V and 6 bases from J, with 11 bases between. The CDR3 covers 13 residues. In germline, CDR1 is KGHSH, CDR2 LQKENI.

A few counts support this clone. This chain uses TRBV4-3 with TRBJ2-1, with TRBD2 identical over 13 bases. The J segment lost 6 bases and the V segment lost 4 bases, leaving 3 bases of the junction unmatched. The germline V gene encodes CDR1 LGHNA and CDR2 YSLEER. The CDR3 spans 15 residues. In DNA form, the CDR3 reads TGCGCCAGCAGCCGCCGACTAGCGGGGGGCAATGAGCAGTTCTTC. Its protein product is CASSRRLAGGNEQFF.

This chain links TRBV7-9 with TRBJ1-4; maybe TRBD1 (6 bases). CDR1 SEHNR and CDR2 FQNEAQ come from the germline V gene (reference sequence). Trimming removed 4 bases at V and 2 bases at J, with 17 bases between. The CDR3 totals 17 residues. CDR3 DNA sequence: TGTGCCAGCAGCTCCCCCCAGGGGCTGGGGACTAATGAAAAACTGTTTTTT. Residues: CASSSPQGLGTNEKLFF.

The rearrangement joins TRBV5-4 to TRBJ2-7; 9 positions agree with TRBD1. The V segment lost 4 bases and the J segment 4 bases; nucleotides outside the gene matches: 6. The CDR3 runs to 14 residues. The V gene's germline CDR1 is SGHNT and CDR2 YYREEE (reference sequence). The CDR3 reads CASSVDRGAYEQYF. The CDR3 DNA reads as TGTGCCAGCAGCGTCGACAGGGGGGCTTACGAGCAGTACTTC.

The J gene is TRBJ1-3, the V gene TRBV7-9; D gene ambiguous. The ends were cut back, 5 bases at V and 0 bases at J, with 5 bases in the middle. The CDR3 loop spans 13 amino acids. CDR1 is SEHNR, CDR2 FQNEAQ, per germline (reference sequence). CDR3 region: CASSLSSGNTIYF. DNA of the CDR3: TGTGCCAGCAGCCTATCCTCTGGAAACACCATATATTTT. The full variable domain, with the rest looked up from reference TRBV7-9 and TRBJ1-3, is DTGVSQNPRHKITKRGQNVTFRCDPISEHNRLYWYRQTLGQGPEFLTYFQNEAQLEKSRLLSDRFSAERPKGSFSTLEIQRTEQGDSAMYLCASSLSSGNTIYFGEGSWLTVV.

The chain couples TRBV7-3 to TRBJ2-7; 8 bases fit TRBD2. V was pared by 0 bases and J by 6 bases, with 7 bases of the junction left unmatched. Germline V gives CDR1 SGHTA, CDR2 FQGTGA. The CDR3 is made up of 15 amino acids. CDR3 bases: TGTGCCAGCAGCTTAACTCCCGGACTAGCAACCGAGCAGTACTTC. Translating it yields CASSLTPGLATEQYF.

The chain is built from TRBV7-3 and TRBJ2-1; D might be TRBD2 (6 bases). The CDR3 consists of 16 residues. Germline lookup yields CDR1 SGHTA and CDR2 FQGTGA. Trimming removed 4 bases at V and 9 bases at J, with 22 bases between. The CDR3 sequence: CASSSATSVPHGEQFF. The CDR3 DNA reads TGTGCCAGCAGCTCCGCGACTAGTGTTCCCCATGGTGAGCAGTTCTTC.

This chain uses TRBV4-1 with TRBJ2-5; 7 bases match TRBD2. The ends lost 0 bases at V and 7 bases at J; junction bases unmatched: 5. The CDR3 has 14 residues. The germline V gene encodes CDR1 MGHRA and CDR2 YSYEKL. The CDR3 is CASSQEGGRWTQYF. CDR3 nucleotides: TGCGCCAGCAGCCAAGAGGGGGGGAGGTGGACCCAGTACTTC.

The chain couples TRBV2 to TRBJ2-3; weak D call: TRBD2 (5 bases). V was clipped by 3 bases and J by 1 base, with 11 bases between them. The CDR3 is made up of 15 amino acids. Looked up from germline, CDR1 is SNHLY and CDR2 is FYNNEI. DNA of the CDR3: TGTGCCAGCAGTGACTCTGGGAGACGCACAGATACGCAGTATTTT. It codes for CASSDSGRRTDTQYF.

V gene TRBV4-1 combines with J gene TRBJ2-3, with D possibly being TRBD2 (5 bases). The germline V gene encodes CDR1 MGHRA and CDR2 YSYEKL. CDR3 length equals 16 residues. V was pared by 2 bases and J by 1 base, with 13 bases between. The CDR3 is CASSQRLAGGTDTQYF. In DNA form, the CDR3 reads TGCGCCAGCAGCCAACGTCTAGCTGGGGGCACAGATACGCAGTATTTT.

On this clone itself: A junction end diverges from the germline sequence, so it may reflect a read error. The rearrangement joins TRBV7-7 to TRBJ2-3; D is undetermined. CDR3 length: 13 residues. Per germline, CDR1 SSHAT and CDR2 FNYEAQ (reference sequence). DNA of the CDR3: TGTGCTAGCAGCTCCGCCCGGCCGGGTACGCAGTATTTT. This translates into CASSSARPGTQYF. Together with reference TRBV7-7 and TRBJ2-3, the CDR3 gives the full variable domain: GAGVSQSPRYKVTKRGQDVTLRCDPISSHATLYWYQQALGQGPEFLTYFNYEAQPDKSGLPSDRFSAERPEGSISTLTIQRTEQRDSAMYRCASSSARPGTQYFGPGTRLTVL.

V is TRBV9 and J is TRBJ1-1, with a possible D match to TRBD1 (5 bases). The CDR3 has 14 residues. Germline lookup yields CDR1 SGDLS and CDR2 YYNGEE. Trimming cost V 0 bases and J 1 base, with 7 bases left between them. The CDR3 here is CASSVGQGNTEAFF. Written as DNA, the CDR3 is TGTGCCAGCAGCGTAGGTCAGGGGAACACTGAAGCTTTCTTT.

The genes are TRBV19 and TRBJ2-7; D might be TRBD2 (6 bases). This CDR3 comprises 14 residues. Germline CDR1 is LNHDA and CDR2 is SQIVND (reference sequence). V was shortened by 5 bases and J by 6 bases, with 17 bases between the two germline ends. The CDR3 bases are TGTGCCAGTAGTCCAAACGGGGGATTCGGCGAGCAGTACTTC. Protein sequence: CASSPNGGFGEQYF.

This chain joins TRBV27 and TRBJ2-1, with D maybe TRBD2 (5 bases). This CDR3 comprises 15 residues. CDR1 and CDR2 (germline): MNHEY, SMNVEV (reference sequence). V was clipped by 0 bases and J by 9 bases, with 15 bases between them. The DNA for the CDR3 is TGTGCCAGCAGTTTATCCATTATGAGGGCCCCTGAGCAGTTCTTC. Translation: CASSLSIMRAPEQFF.

Comments on this clone: The same CDR3 also results from other DNA sequences found in this sample. This chain links TRBV9 with TRBJ2-7, with 7 bases aligning to TRBD1. Trimming cost V 0 bases and J 3 bases; bases outside gene matches: 3. The CDR3 spans 14 residues. The germline V gene has CDR1 SGDLS and CDR2 YYNGEE. The chain's CDR3 is CASSVASGGYEQYF. The CDR3 DNA reads as TGTGCCAGCAGCGTAGCTTCAGGGGGCTACGAGCAGTACTTC. The whole variable domain, filled in from reference TRBV9 and TRBJ2-7, reads DSGVTQTPKHLITATGQRVTLRCSPRSGDLSVYWYQQSLDQGLQFLIQYYNGEERAKGNILERFSAQQFPDLHSELNLSSLELGDSALYFCASSVASGGYEQYFGPGTRLTVT.

This clone was observed a few times. The gene calls are TRBV19 and TRBJ2-5; no clear D. The CDR3 length is 15 residues. Trimming left V 1 base short and J 5 bases short, with 14 bases between. Per germline, CDR1 LNHDA and CDR2 SQIVND (reference sequence). For the CDR3, the DNA is TGTGCCAGTAGTATAGCTGGCGGTCCTTTGGAGACCCAGTACTTC. Translation: CASSIAGGPLETQYF.

This clone is a singleton in its sample. Other DNA sequences in the same sample also yield this CDR3. V and J are TRBV5-1 and TRBJ2-5; 9 nucleotides match TRBD1. The CDR3 is 14 residues long. Germline CDR1 SGHRS, CDR2 YFSETQ. Trimming removed 5 bases from V and 5 bases from J; junction bases left unmatched: 7. For the CDR3, the DNA is TGCGCCAGCAGTGTGGGACAGGGCCGGGAGACCCAGTACTTC. Its translation is CASSVGQGRETQYF.

The CDR3 DNA is TGTGCCGCCCGGGTCTCTTTAGAGACCCAGTACTTC. The encoded protein is CAARVSLETQYF. The chain employs TRBV6-6 and TRBJ2-5; D is unresolved. Trimming pared 11 bases from V and 4 bases from J, leaving 14 bases between. There are 12 residues in the CDR3. CDR1 MNHNY and CDR2 SVGAGI come from the germline V gene (reference sequence).

Concerning this clone: Because the CDR3's place on the DNA is in doubt, the DNA is left out and the CDR3 is given as listed by TCRdb. The chain employs TRBV6-4 and TRBJ2-7; no check of the table's D call, TRBD2, against the DNA was made. The CDR3 totals 18 residues, both ends included. Germline CDR1 MRHNA, CDR2 SNTAGT. The CDR3 protein is CASILGYSGGLGTYEQYF.

V gene TRBV28 combines with J gene TRBJ2-4; D might be TRBD2 (5 bases). Germline loops: CDR1 MDHEN, CDR2 SYDVKM. V was clipped by 6 bases and J by 7 bases, with 19 bases between them. CDR3 length: 15 residues. The CDR3 sequence is CASRQTGGSGNIQYF. The CDR3 region has the DNA TGTGCCAGCAGACAAACGGGCGGGTCTGGGAACATTCAGTACTTC.

This rearrangement joins TRBV28 to TRBJ1-5; D remains ambiguous. CDR1 is MDHEN and CDR2 is SYDVKM in the germline V gene. Trimming removed 3 bases from V and 6 bases from J, with 3 bases in between. This CDR3 contains 11 residues. CDR3 sequence: CASSFSQPQHF. CDR3 nucleotides: TGTGCCAGCAGTTTCAGTCAGCCCCAGCATTTT.

The rearrangement joins TRBV27 to TRBJ1-4; TRBD1 aligns across 7 bases. The CDR3 totals 15 residues. Per the germline V gene, CDR1 is MNHEY and CDR2 is SMNVEV (reference sequence). V was pared by 1 base and J by 5 bases, with 4 bases of the junction left unmatched. The CDR3 sequence: CASSLWAGGNEKLFF. As DNA, the CDR3 is TGTGCCAGCAGTTTATGGGCAGGGGGGAATGAAAAACTGTTTTTT.

V and J are TRBV7-9 and TRBJ2-1; D is perhaps TRBD1 (5 bases). This CDR3 contains 11 residues. CDR1 is SEHNR and CDR2 is FQNEAQ in the germline V gene (reference sequence). Trimming shortened V by 3 bases and J by 9 bases, and 6 bases separated the two germline ends. The CDR3 is CASSFRGEQFF. The CDR3 DNA is TGTGCCAGCAGCTTTAGGGGTGAGCAGTTCTTC.

The gene calls are TRBV5-6 and TRBJ1-4; D might be TRBD1 (6 bases). V dropped 3 bases and J dropped 7 bases, with 13 bases sitting between them. The CDR3 spans 14 residues. Germline V gives CDR1 SGHDT, CDR2 YYEEEE. This chain's CDR3 is CASSSTTGSEKLFF. The CDR3 DNA reads as TGTGCCAGCAGCTCCACGACAGGTTCTGAAAAACTGTTTTTT.

This clone occurred a few times. J is TRBJ2-1 and V is TRBV4-1, with 10 nucleotides matching TRBD2. V trimming: 2 bases; J trimming: 2 bases; junction bases outside the gene matches: 6. The CDR3 is made up of 17 amino acids. CDR1 MGHRA and CDR2 YSYEKL come from the germline V gene. The CDR3: CASSQSRSGRTYNEQFF. The DNA for the CDR3 is TGCGCCAGCAGCCAAAGTCGTAGCGGGAGGACCTACAATGAGCAGTTCTTC.

V and J are TRBV4-1 and TRBJ2-5; TRBD1 agrees at 7 bases. The V gene's germline CDR1 is MGHRA and CDR2 YSYEKL. The J segment lost 13 bases and the V segment lost 0 bases, leaving 8 bases of the junction unmatched. This CDR3 has 13 amino acids. The DNA of the CDR3 is TGCGCCAGCAGCCAAGAGGTCTACAGGGACAGGTACTTC. It encodes CASSQEVYRDRYF.

This sequence joins TRBV6-1 and TRBJ1-1; D unresolved. Deletions cut 1 base from V and 0 bases from J, with 3 bases between. This CDR3 is 13 amino acids long. The germline V gene encodes CDR1 MNHNS and CDR2 SASEGT. This CDR3 reads CASSEGLNTEAFF. The CDR3 nucleotides are TGTGCCAGCAGTGAAGGGCTGAACACTGAAGCTTTCTTT.

V usage is TRBV4-1 and J usage is TRBJ2-1; D remains ambiguous. Germline CDR1 is MGHRA and CDR2 is YSYEKL. V lost 2 bases, J lost 3 bases, and 8 bases lay in between. The CDR3 contains 14 residues. The CDR3 spells CASSQPSYYNEQFF. The DNA of the CDR3 is TGCGCCAGCAGCCAACCTAGTTACTACAATGAGCAGTTCTTC.

The rearrangement joins TRBV5-1 to TRBJ2-3; no clear D. The CDR3 has 12 amino acids. Trimming took 0 bases from V and 5 from J, leaving 4 bases between them. Germline values: CDR1 SGHRS, CDR2 YFSETQ. In nucleotides, the CDR3 is TGCGCCAGCAGCTTGGCCAAAGATACGCAGTATTTT. It specifies CASSLAKDTQYF.

On this clone: At one boundary the junction diverges from the germline segment, which might be a read error. The chain joins TRBV7-9 to TRBJ1-5, with no clear D. CDR3 length: 12 amino acids. Germline V gene sequence: CDR1 SEHNR, CDR2 FQNEAQ (reference sequence). CDR3 in amino acids: CSSSLEGEPQHF. CDR3 in DNA: TGTTCCAGCAGCTTGGAGGGTGAGCCCCAGCATTTT.